These T cell receptor beta chains were read from a single sample in a study of shared clonotypes between healthy human individuals. Profiling relied on immunoSEQ multiplex PCR, and the TCRdb table lists in-frame clones only, not all of them. The table shows about 1.1 million clones, with approximately 75% occurring only once. The sample taken for sequencing was memory CD4+ T cells from PBMCs. These receptors came from a young man in good health. Some clones in this sample may be carry-over from other donors' samples. Both conserved end residues are part of each CDR3. Fields, in order: V gene, J gene, D gene, clone size, CDR3 DNA, CDR3 protein. D genes are given only for firm matches. Clone size is given for some rows only: seen once, a few or many times, or a class if the clone is expanded.

v_gene: TRBV5-6
j_gene: TRBJ2-3
d_gene: TRBD1
abundance: NA
CDR3nt: TGTGCCAGCAGCTTCGGGACAGGGGGCACAGATACGCAGTATTTT
CDR3aa: CASSFGTGGTDTQYF

v_gene: TRBV5-4
j_gene: TRBJ1-4
d_gene: NA
abundance: NA
CDR3nt: TGTGCCAGCGGAAATACTAATGAAAAACTGTTTTTT
CDR3aa: CASGNTNEKLFF

v_gene: TRBV28
j_gene: TRBJ1-3
d_gene: TRBD1
abundance: NA
CDR3nt: TGTGCCAGCAGTCCCGGGGACAGGGGAGACACCATATATTTT
CDR3aa: CASSPGDRGDTIYF

v_gene: TRBV19
j_gene: TRBJ2-2
d_gene: TRBD2
abundance: NA
CDR3nt: TGTGCCAGTAGTGAACTAGCGGTGAACACCGGGGAGCTGTTTTTT
CDR3aa: CASSELAVNTGELFF

v_gene: TRBV19
j_gene: TRBJ2-1
d_gene: NA
abundance: NA
CDR3nt: TGTGCCAGTAGCCCCCGCCCGAGGATTGCAACTTTTGATGAGCAGTTCTTC
CDR3aa: CASSPRPRIATFDEQFF

v_gene: TRBV5-1
j_gene: TRBJ2-3
d_gene: NA
abundance: NA
CDR3nt: TGCGCCAGCAGTAACGGGGCCACAGATACGCAGTATTTT
CDR3aa: CASSNGATDTQYF

v_gene: TRBV6-6
j_gene: TRBJ2-1
d_gene: NA
abundance: NA
CDR3nt: TGTGCCAGCAGTCCGGACAGATACAATGAGCAGTTCTTC
CDR3aa: CASSPDRYNEQFF

v_gene: TRBV4-1
j_gene: TRBJ1-2
d_gene: NA
abundance: NA
CDR3nt: TGCGCCAGCAGCCAAGTTAGAGGAGTGACCGCGCGGCGAAATGGCTACACCTTC
CDR3aa: CASSQVRGVTARRNGYTF

v_gene: TRBV5-1
j_gene: TRBJ2-2
d_gene: NA
abundance: NA
CDR3nt: TGCGCCAGCAGCCCCACGGACAGAACGAACACCGGGGAGCTGTTTTTT
CDR3aa: CASSPTDRTNTGELFF

v_gene: TRBV7-2
j_gene: TRBJ1-1
d_gene: NA
abundance: few
CDR3nt: TGTGCCAGCAGCTACCAGAACACTGAAGCTTTCTTT
CDR3aa: CASSYQNTEAFF

v_gene: TRBV5-1
j_gene: TRBJ2-3
d_gene: NA
abundance: NA
CDR3nt: TGCGCCAGCAGCTTGGGACGGGTAGCACAGGATACGCAGTATTTT
CDR3aa: CASSLGRVAQDTQYF

v_gene: TRBV6-1
j_gene: TRBJ2-7
d_gene: TRBD1
abundance: NA
CDR3nt: TGTGCCAGCAGACCGGGGACAGGGGGCGAAGTTGAGTACTTC
CDR3aa: CASRPGTGGEVEYF

v_gene: TRBV11-3
j_gene: TRBJ2-7
d_gene: TRBD2
abundance: NA
CDR3nt: TGTGCCAGCAGCTTAAGGGGAGTAGCGGGGTCCTACGAGCAGTACTTC
CDR3aa: CASSLRGVAGSYEQYF

v_gene: TRBV5-1
j_gene: TRBJ2-5
d_gene: NA
abundance: NA
CDR3nt: TGCGCCAGCAGCTTGGTAAATGGGTTGGTAGAGACCCAGTACTTC
CDR3aa: CASSLVNGLVETQYF